The 12 T cell receptor beta chains reported below all come from one sample, sequenced in a study of blood T cell repertoires in COVID-19. The repertoire was sequenced with immunoSEQ multiplex PCR; TCRdb's copy has only in-frame clones and lacks some. The data contain some 200,000 clones, 85% to 90% of them singletons. Sequencing was performed on peripheral blood. These receptors were collected from an older man with acute or convalescent COVID-19.

This clone has just one count. The chain combines TRBV28 with TRBJ2-7, with 10 bases fitting TRBD2. From germline, CDR1 is MDHEN and CDR2 SYDVKM. Trimming removed 2 bases from V and 3 bases from J; junction bases left unmatched: 4. This CDR3 has 15 residues. The CDR3 DNA follows: TGTGCCAGCAGTTTAGGGGCTAGCGGGGGCTACGAGCAGTACTTC. It translates to CASSLGASGGYEQYF.

The J gene is TRBJ2-4, the V gene TRBV29-1; 8 positions agree with TRBD2. The CDR3 loop spans 19 amino acids. Germline CDR1 and CDR2: SQVTM and ANQGSEA. The trim removed 2 bases at V and 1 base at J, leaving 16 bases unmatched. CDR3 sequence: CSVELRLAGLSGAKNIQYF. In DNA form, the CDR3 reads TGCAGCGTTGAACTAAGGCTAGCGGGCCTTTCGGGGGCCAAAAACATTCAGTACTTC.

V usage is TRBV24-1 and J usage is TRBJ2-3; 7 positions match TRBD2. This CDR3 has 18 amino acids. V lost 4 bases, J lost 2 bases, and 14 bases stayed unmatched. The germline V gene has CDR1 KGHDR and CDR2 SFDVKD. For the CDR3, the DNA is TGTGCCACCAGTGACGGCTACTCTAGCGGACCGTTCACAGATACGCAGTATTTT. It translates to CATSDGYSSGPFTDTQYF.

This rearrangement joins TRBV3-1 (or the pseudogene TRBV3-2) to TRBJ2-3; D gene unclear. Per germline, CDR1 LGHDT and CDR2 YNNKEL (reference sequence). The CDR3 totals 15 residues. V was pared by 4 bases and J by 2 bases, with 13 bases between. The DNA of the CDR3 is TGTGCCAGCAGCCTTTCAGCGTTGAACACAGATACGCAGTATTTT. It specifies CASSLSALNTDTQYF.

This sequence joins TRBV5-1 and TRBJ2-1; 7 bases align to TRBD2. The trim removed 0 bases at V and 6 bases at J, leaving 6 bases unmatched. Germline V lookup: CDR1 SGHRS, CDR2 YFSETQ. This CDR3 has 15 amino acids. The CDR3 loop is CASSLGGTKSNEQFF. In DNA form, the CDR3 reads TGCGCCAGCAGCTTGGGAGGGACTAAATCCAATGAGCAGTTCTTC.

The chain joins TRBV7-8 to TRBJ2-7; TRBD2 agrees at 7 bases. Losses at the gene ends were 1 base for V and 2 bases for J; bases not matched to a gene: 5. Germline V gives CDR1 SGHVS, CDR2 FQNEAQ. The CDR3 runs 15 residues. The CDR3 nucleotides read TGTGCCAGCAGCTTAGTCGGGGAGGGGACCTACGAGCAGTACTTC. Translation gives CASSLVGEGTYEQYF.

The V gene is TRBV6-5, the J gene TRBJ2-1; perhaps TRBD1 as D (6 bases). This CDR3 comprises 15 residues. The V and J ends lost 8 bases and 0 bases respectively, with 14 bases between them. Germline V CDR1 and CDR2: MNHEY, SVGAGI. The CDR3: CASRDRPSSYNEQFF. The CDR3 DNA follows: TGTGCCAGCCGCGACAGGCCAAGCTCCTACAATGAGCAGTTCTTC.

This chain uses TRBV24-1 with TRBJ2-1; D not certain. This CDR3 has 12 amino acids. Deletions cut 7 bases from V and 9 bases from J, with 12 bases between. Germline CDR1 KGHDR, CDR2 SFDVKD. The CDR3 nucleotides are TGTGCCACCAGCCAACCGTACGGTGAGCAGTTCTTC. As protein: CATSQPYGEQFF.

This chain links TRBV19 with TRBJ2-4; 10 bases fit TRBD1. The length of the CDR3 is 16 residues. The V gene's germline CDR1 is LNHDA and CDR2 SQIVND (reference sequence). V shed 7 bases, J shed 6 bases, and the junction held 12 bases outside the gene matches. CDR3 loop: CASTPRVTGGVNIQYF. For the CDR3, the DNA is TGTGCCAGTACCCCAAGGGTGACAGGGGGCGTAAACATTCAGTACTTC.

The table lists this clone with a few counts. The chain joins TRBV24-1 to TRBJ2-7, with 7 positions matching TRBD1. The CDR3 consists of 17 residues. Germline V gene sequence: CDR1 KGHDR, CDR2 SFDVKD. With 3 bases clipped from V and 2 bases from J, the junction kept 12 bases outside the gene matches. The CDR3 loop reads CATSDGDSSPKPYEQYV. The CDR3 DNA is TGTGCCACCAGTGATGGGGACAGTTCCCCGAAGCCCTACGAGCAGTACGTC.

The chain couples TRBV3-1 (or the pseudogene TRBV3-2) to TRBJ2-7; 7 nucleotides agree with TRBD1. Germline V CDR1 and CDR2: LGHDT, YNNKEL (reference sequence). CDR3 size: 13 residues. The V segment lost 1 base and the J segment 7 bases; nucleotides outside the gene matches: 4. DNA of the CDR3: TGTGCCAGCAGCCAAGCCTTGGACAGGGAGCAGTACGTC. Amino acids: CASSQALDREQYV.

Here the CDR3 DNA reads TGTGCCAGCAGCTTAGTACAGATTGAAGCTTTCTTT. It codes for CASSLVQIEAFF. The V call is TRBV7-9, the J call TRBJ1-1; D is unclear. V was pared by 1 base and J by 7 bases, with 7 bases between. This CDR3 is built from 12 residues. Germline V gene sequence: CDR1 SEHNR, CDR2 FQNEAQ (reference sequence). Looking up the rest from reference TRBV7-9 and TRBJ1-1 gives the full variable domain: DTGVSQNPRHKITKRGQNVTFRCDPISEHNRLYWYRQTLGQGPEFLTYFQNEAQLEKSRLLSDRFSAERPKGSFSTLEIQRTEQGDSAMYLCASSLVQIEAFFGQGTRLTVV.